This T cell receptor (beta chain) was retrieved from a study of cytomegalovirus exposure and HLA in healthy donors (dated by TCRdb to 2017 to 2019). About the investigation overall: In an earlier analysis of under 600 of the donors, under 300 Gb of sequence data and roughly 100 million unique TCR beta sequences from 150 million to 200 million T cells were reported. An early release covering roughly 600 HLA-typed donors comprised about 310 gigabases of sequencing data and about 90 million unique TCR sequences. Of the approximately 370 genotyped donors, more than 75% were placed in the genetic ancestry cluster associated with self-reported Caucasian donors. The aim of the study was to test whether cataloging public T cell receptors could identify signatures of past pathogen exposure. The study profiled the T cell repertoires of approximately 700 subjects by immunosequencing and related them to cytomegalovirus serostatus. Besides the first cohort of more than 650 subjects, a separate validation cohort made up of 120 different subjects was used. The study combined high-throughput TCR immunosequencing, statistical association of individual TCRs with disease status, and machine learning to predict cytomegalovirus infection status. In a later analysis, previously published TCR beta repertoires from several hundred donors were re-analyzed and high-resolution HLA genotyping was added so that TCR occurrence patterns could be studied. Rather than drawing on any new phenotypic data, the later analysis identified candidate immune exposures from TCR beta sequences and the way those sequences occurred across donors. In an earlier analysis of a few hundred of the donors, high-throughput TCR beta sequencing was used to judge whether each TCR beta V gene segment behaved as functional or pseudogenic. Donor age, sex, ethnicity and CMV serostatus were compiled together with the repertoire data. A later genetic analysis took genome-wide SNP genotypes for about 55% of the roughly 670 donors and used that subset as a discovery cohort. Every repertoire in the discovery cohort had been generated on one and the same sequencing platform. HLA typing covered class I and class II loci at four-digit resolution. Typing coverage varied by locus: roughly 620-640 donors for A, B, C, DRB1 and DQB1; approximately 520 for DQA1; about 590 for DPA1; more than 450 for DPB1. Roughly 5 DR-DQ haplotypes were handled as single units for association and clustering, since linkage in the cohort was strong. Among almost 400 genotyped donors of the cohort, an average of approximately 250,000 unique TCR beta nucleotide sequences were sequenced per donor, roughly 20% of them non-productive. Findings and caveats that apply to the study as a whole: HLA typing was unavailable for some donors at each locus, so association tests used only the typed subset. Immune exposure information for the cohort was limited to CMV serostatus. The study gave a list of under 200 TCR beta chains associated with cytomegalovirus. Because the 87-base-pair reads could not distinguish some IMGT-functional V segments, including TRBV6-2 and TRBV6-3, those segments were excluded. A cluster of highly shared sequence variants was judged likely to represent a technical artifact of the sequencing pipeline. In a later genetic analysis, fewer N-insertions in productive TCRs were reported among donors in an Asian-associated ancestry cluster than the roughly 700-donor mean. In a later analysis, the rate of TCR association differed among HLA loci, with DRB1 alleles having the most associated TCRs and HLA-C alleles having the fewest. In a later analysis, most CMV-associated TCR beta chains were found to appear HLA-restricted, with HLA associations seemingly driven largely by CMV exposure. The authors suggested that the approach could potentially be extended to other disease states and immunological phenotypes. Broadly in line with IMGT annotations, most TCR beta V segments showed up in productive rearrangements about 87% or about 30% of the time in an earlier analysis of 587 of the donors. Cytomegalovirus status was reported to be diagnosed by the classifier with high specificity and sensitivity in both the original and validation cohorts. Because counts were too low, roughly 16 rarely observed V segments, including chromosome 9 orphons, were excluded from the earlier analysis of about 500 of the donors. Most TCR sequences were seen in very few donors, while some public TCRs were found in many individuals. A further reported finding was that TCR beta sequences accurately predicted the HLA-A and HLA-B alleles for most subjects in the first cohort. V-gene and J-gene trimming of TCR beta chains was associated with a missense DCLRE1C variant in a later genetic analysis, and the association was replicated in an independent cohort. According to a later analysis, parvovirus B19, influenza, CMV and Epstein-Barr virus appeared linked to several top co-occurrence clusters. A few of the identified cytomegalovirus-associated TCR beta chains were confirmed in vitro to be specific for cytomegalovirus antigens. Only TCR beta chains were sequenced in this cohort, and the absence of alpha or paired-chain data limited detectable features. In a later analysis, HLA-associated TCR beta chains showed more clonal expansion and lower generation probabilities than non-associated chains that were equally common. Assigning TCR associations to individual alleles was difficult when HLA alleles, especially DR and DQ, strongly co-occurred. Sequencing depth was assumed to be roughly uniform across donors in the presence/absence analyses, though that assumption may not hold. Linkage disequilibrium might explain the correlated functional status among segregating V segments, but an unknown experimental factor could not be excluded. Specific HLA alleles were associated with 15,000 to 20,000 TCR beta sequences at a false discovery rate of 0.05 in a later analysis.

Preparation of the library involved the immunoSEQ multiplex PCR assay. For the multiplex PCR, a mixture combining 60 forward primers for TCR Vbeta segments and 13 reverse primers for TCR Jbeta segments was used. A multiplex PCR assay on genomic DNA amplified the CDR3 region of rearranged TCR beta genes. On the Illumina HiSeq System, the amplified TCR beta libraries were sequenced as 87-base-pair reads. The authors' pipeline ran thus. A later analysis tallied about 77 million unique TCR beta chains across the 700 or so repertoires, and some 12 million of those chains were shared by two or more donors. Raw reads were error-corrected and collapsed into unique sequences with a nearest-neighbor algorithm that merged closely related sequences to remove PCR and sequencing errors. V, D and J gene segments were assigned by aligning CDR3 sequences to IMGT reference sequences. For a sequence to be retained, at least a six-nucleotide match to both a V gene segment and a J gene segment was required. A rearrangement was called productive if the CDR3 had no stop codons and remained in frame with V and J, and every other rearrangement was called non-productive. CDR3 was defined according to IMGT convention as the region running from the second conserved V-encoded cysteine to the conserved J-encoded phenylalanine. In an earlier analysis of just under 600 of the donors, sequences lacking an unambiguous match to a single V gene segment were excluded. In an earlier analysis of several hundred of the donors, V segments were called functional above 56.7% productive rearrangements and were called segregating when the between-donor standard deviation exceeded 5%. A statistical classification framework was built to diagnose cytomegalovirus status from the catalog of TCR beta chain sequences. In a later analysis, TCR nucleotide sequences were compared against IMGT/GENE-DB human TR gene sequences so that V and J genes could be assigned. The TCRdist pipeline was used in a later analysis to assign CDR3 sequences and most-parsimonious VDJ recombination scenarios. In a later analysis, each TCR beta chain was defined by its CDR3 amino acid sequence together with its V-gene family, and reads lacking a unique V-gene family were excluded. In a later analysis, 500 to 700 highly shared, low-generation-probability nucleotide sequences were removed to address suspected cross-contamination and a sequencing artifact. In a later analysis, a clonal expansion index for each public chain was calculated from normalized within-repertoire ranks of inferred template counts. In a later analysis, generation probabilities were computed with a VDJ recombination model fitted to out-of-frame rearrangements, and the resulting probabilities were checked against IGoR. Hypergeometric tests were used in a later analysis to score TCR-TCR, TCR-HLA and TCR-CMV co-occurrence, with a repertoire-size bias correction applied to the TCR pairs. To estimate false discovery rates, a later analysis permuted the HLA or CMV assignments 20 times. A later analysis grouped co-occurring TCRs with DBSCAN, adding TCRdist sequence similarity when clustering within HLA-allele-positive subsets. Co-occurrence clustering excluded repertoires with fewer than 30,000 or more than 120,000 public chains, plus five with anomalous nucleotide sharing. As stored in TCRdb, this immuneACCESS dataset retains in-frame rearrangements with V and J assigned. A fraction of the clones does not appear; measured against another copy, unresolved V genes explain less than half of the discrepancy, and the remainder lacks a known reason. V, J and clone size were drawn from that table, and D and trimming were deduced from the DNA. Counted in this sample were 150,000 or so clones; approximately 79% of them appeared once. The ten top clones hold about 14% of the sample.

The cohort was made up of hundreds of healthy bone marrow donors. At the time of sampling, all cohort members were nominally healthy, though unrecorded immune exposures were likely present. The donor tested CMV seropositive, placing the donor among the 250 to 300 seropositive members of the cohort. Each donor provided a peripheral blood sample, and peripheral blood mononuclear cells were used for TCR beta sequencing. Genomic DNA extraction from the blood cell samples was performed with the Qiagen DNeasy Blood Extraction Kit. This clone occurred once. Its antigen is unknown. No base quality values were provided; no much bigger clone lies one nucleotide off. Here V drops 3 bases and J drops 9 bases, and the junction holds 4 bases not matched to any gene. From cysteine to phenylalanine, the CDR3 is 12 amino acids long. Solely the CDR3 DNA is kept, with 36 bases framed from the first base. CDR1 and CDR2, looked up from the germline V gene, are SGDLS and YYNGEE.

Sequencing input: PBMCs. The source of this sequence is a man aged 45-60 years in good health and CMV-seropositive. The chain is encoded by TRBV9 joined to TRBJ2-3, with 7 central nucleotides matching TRBD1. The DNA is TGTGCCAGCAGCGGCCAGGGGGAAACGCAGTATTTT. This is translated as CASSGQGETQYF.